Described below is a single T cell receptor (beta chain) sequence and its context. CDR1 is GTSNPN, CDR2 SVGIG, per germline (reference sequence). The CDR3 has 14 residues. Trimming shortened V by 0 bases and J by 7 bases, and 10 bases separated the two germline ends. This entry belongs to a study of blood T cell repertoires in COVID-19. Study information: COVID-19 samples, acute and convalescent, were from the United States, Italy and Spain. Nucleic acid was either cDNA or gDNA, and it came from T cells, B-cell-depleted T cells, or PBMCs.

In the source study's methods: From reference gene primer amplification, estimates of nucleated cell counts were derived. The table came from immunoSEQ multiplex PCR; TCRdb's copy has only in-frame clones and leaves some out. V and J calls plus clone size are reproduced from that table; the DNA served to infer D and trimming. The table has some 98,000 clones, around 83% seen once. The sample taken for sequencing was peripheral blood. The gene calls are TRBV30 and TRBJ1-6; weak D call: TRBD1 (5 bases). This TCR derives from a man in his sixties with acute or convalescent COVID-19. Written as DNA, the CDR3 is TGTGCCTGGAGTGTAACAGGAGTGAATTCACCCCTCCACTTT. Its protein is CAWSVTGVNSPLHF.